The clone carrying this TCR beta chain showed up just once. No antigen is known for it. The donors, nominally healthy at sampling, likely had unrecorded immune exposures. The source of the sample is a study of cytomegalovirus exposure and HLA in healthy donors. Study in general: Unique TCRs numbering around 80 million, obtained from HLA-typed donors, made up an early data release.

13 Jbeta primers and 60 Vbeta primers were used for the PCR. Authors' processing steps: There were about 80 million unique TCR beta chains by a later count, and some 10 million of them were shared. Sequencing was performed with immunoSEQ multiplex PCR; in TCRdb, only in-frame clones are kept and a portion is missing. V and J calls and clone size are copied from that table; D and trimming were computed from the DNA. The sample carries approximately 180,000 clones, 82% recorded once. Study observations and caveats: Presence/absence analyses assumed roughly uniform sequencing depth across donors.

The sequenced material came from PBMCs. The TCR originated in a woman younger than 30 in good health and CMV-seronegative.

The CDR3 reads CASSPPGLAGGGDEQFF. CDR3 bases: TGTGCCAGCTCACCACCGGGACTAGCGGGAGGAGGGGATGAGCAGTTCTTC. V usage is TRBV18 and J usage is TRBJ2-1, with TRBD2 identical over 15 bases. J lost 8 bases, V lost 0 bases, and 5 bases had no gene match. Per germline, CDR1 KGHSH and CDR2 LQKENI. This CDR3 is built from 17 residues.